This T cell receptor (beta chain) came from a study of T cells in women clearing cervical HPV infection. At the level of the study: Cases' blood sampling followed lesion detection by median about 150 days (90 to 200).

Data came from immunoSEQ multiplex PCR; TCRdb stores just in-frame clones and leaves some out. Its table lists about 17,000 clones. Germline V gene data show CDR1 as SGHTA and CDR2 as FQGNSA. The CDR3 covers 13 residues. With 2 bases removed from V and 7 bases from J, the gap between germline ends came to 8 bases. Regarding this clone: The read falls 3 residues short of the CDR3 end, and the missing part is taken from the germline J gene.

All participants had a single incident cervical HPV16 infection, and prevalent HPV16 infections were excluded. The sequenced sample consisted of blood buffy coat. The TCR originated in a woman between 18 and 70 years old with a cervical HPV16 infection that either progressed to CIN3+ or cleared (not recorded which). The chain couples TRBV7-2 to TRBJ2-2, with D maybe TRBD2 (5 bases). The sequenced part of the CDR3 DNA is TGTGCCAGCAGCTTAAGTCGGGGCGGGGAG. It encodes CASSLSRGGE. In full, the CDR3 reads CASSLSRGGELFF.